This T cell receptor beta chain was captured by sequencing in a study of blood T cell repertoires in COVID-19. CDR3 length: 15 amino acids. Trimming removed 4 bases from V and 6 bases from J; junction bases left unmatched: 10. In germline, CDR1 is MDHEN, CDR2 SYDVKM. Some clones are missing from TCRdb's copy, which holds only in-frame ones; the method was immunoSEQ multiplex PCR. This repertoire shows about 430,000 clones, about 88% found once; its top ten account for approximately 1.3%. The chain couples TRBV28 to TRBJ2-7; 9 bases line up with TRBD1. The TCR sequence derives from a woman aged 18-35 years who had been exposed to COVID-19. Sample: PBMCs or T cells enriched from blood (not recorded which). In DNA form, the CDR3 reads TGTGCCAGCAGTTCAACCGGGACAGGGATCACCGAGCAGTACTTC. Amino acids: CASSSTGTGITEQYF.